These T cell receptor beta chains were read from a single sample in a study of blood T cells in healthy people across ages. Using its own MiXCR run on the 5' RACE reads, TCRdb lists one record per CDR3 protein. The sample yields fewer than 1,200,000 distinct CDR3 sequences, approximately 26% seen once. The same data also contributed to another study, on T cells of mothers and their children.

The sequencing sample was made of blood. The receptors derive from a girl between 2 and 10 years old in good health. Each CDR3 is given with its conserved first and last residue. The D gene is left open where the match is weak. Rows give clone size only sometimes, using once, few, many, or a class for an expanded clone.

TRBV29-1,TRBJ2-7,NA,TRBD1,CSVEADRGSEQYF,TGCAGCGTTGAAGCGGACAGGGGATCCGAGCAGTACTTC
TRBV12-3/TRBV12-4,TRBJ1-1,NA,NA,CASSFVVETEAFF,TGTGCCAGCAGTTTTGTGGTCGAGACTGAAGCTTTCTTT
TRBV3-1,TRBJ2-7,NA,NA,CASIRRDSYEQYF,TGTGCCAGCATCCGGCGGGACAGTTACGAGCAGTACTTC
TRBV19,TRBJ1-2,NA,NA,CASSMRGEANYGYTF,TGTGCCAGTAGTATGAGAGGGGAGGCTAACTATGGCTACACCTTC
TRBV29-1,TRBJ2-5,NA,TRBD1,CSVVPGQGSETQYF,TGCAGCGTTGTACCGGGACAGGGATCGGAGACCCAGTACTTC
TRBV7-9,TRBJ1-4,NA,NA,CASSLGLTRERGEKLFF,TGTGCCAGCAGCTTAGGCCTTACAAGGGAACGAGGTGAAAAACTGTTTTTT
TRBV24-1,TRBJ2-1,few,TRBD1,CATSDFGRGLGEQFF,TGTGCCACCAGTGATTTTGGCAGGGGGCTTGGGGAGCAGTTCTTC
TRBV20-1,TRBJ2-5,NA,NA,CSARAPVGNQETQYF,TGCAGTGCTAGAGCCCCAGTAGGCAACCAAGAGACCCAGTACTTC
TRBV21-1,TRBJ2-1,NA,NA,CASTVLAASVPTSNEQFF,TGTGCCAGCACCGTATTAGCGGCCTCCGTGCCTACAAGCAATGAGCAGTTCTTC
TRBV6-5,TRBJ1-1,few,NA,CASSYGGPNTEAFF,TGTGCCAGCAGTTATGGGGGCCCGAACACTGAAGCTTTCTTT
TRBV29-1,TRBJ2-5,few,TRBD2,CSVRWGLLGETQYF,TGCAGCGTGAGATGGGGACTACTGGGGGAGACCCAGTACTTC
TRBV3-1,TRBJ2-5,NA,TRBD2,CVSSGTRLQETQYF,TGTGTCAGCAGCGGGACTCGCCTCCAAGAGACCCAGTACTTC
TRBV25-1,TRBJ1-4,NA,NA,CASSESGYGKLFF,TGTGCCAGCAGTGAATCGGGGTACGGAAAACTGTTTTTT